Listed below are T cell receptor beta chains from one sample, sequenced in a study of blood T cell repertoires in COVID-19. TCRdb's table, derived via immunoSEQ multiplex PCR, lists solely in-frame clones and lacks some. The table includes fewer than 700,000 clones, around nine tenths detected once. The specimen was peripheral blood. The receptors were sampled from a woman aged 50 to 60 with COVID-19, enrolled during active disease. The CDR3 runs from the conserved cysteine through the conserved F or W. A D gene is named only where the DNA matches it firmly. Part of the rows lack a size; the others show once, few, many or a class for expanded clones.

D,size,V,J,DNA,CDR3
.,.,TRBV9,TRBJ1-3,TGTGCCAGCAGCGTAGCAGGGGCTGAGGGAAACACCATATATTTT,CASSVAGAEGNTIYF
TRBD1,.,TRBV6-5,TRBJ2-2,TGTGCCAGCAGAAAAACAGGGGTGAACACCGGGGAGCTGTTTTTT,CASRKTGVNTGELFF
.,once,TRBV30,TRBJ1-3,TGTGCCTCGCAGACAGGAAGAATAGCAGGAAACACCATATATTTT,CASQTGRIAGNTIYF
.,.,TRBV30,TRBJ1-3,TGTGCCTGGAGCGCCACCGGCTCTGGAAACACCATATATTTT,CAWSATGSGNTIYF
.,few,TRBV2,TRBJ2-3,TGTGCCAGCAGGTGGGGCGGCACAGATACGCAGTATTTT,CASRWGGTDTQYF
.,.,TRBV5-1,TRBJ2-3,TGCGCCAGCAGCTTGGCTGGGGCCTATAGTATCGATACGCAGTATTTT,CASSLAGAYSIDTQYF
.,.,TRBV5-1,TRBJ1-2,TGCGCCAGCAGCTCGGGGACGGGGGGCTATGGCTACACCTTC,CASSSGTGGYGYTF
TRBD1,.,TRBV7-9,TRBJ2-7,TGTGCCAGCAGCTTACGGGACAGACTTAGCTTC,CASSLRDRLSF
TRBD2,.,TRBV4-1,TRBJ2-7,TGCGCCAGCAGCCAGTCCTATAGCGGGGGGGCCAGCGAGCAGTACTTC,CASSQSYSGGASEQYF
TRBD1,.,TRBV12-5,TRBJ1-1,TGTGCTAGTGGCCCTCGGACAGGGGGCACCACTGAAGCTTTCTTT,CASGPRTGGTTEAFF
.,.,TRBV3-1/TRBV3-2,TRBJ1-4,TGTGCCAGCAGCCGCGAGGAAAAACTGTTTTTT,CASSREEKLFF
TRBD1,.,TRBV7-2,TRBJ2-5,TGTGCCAGCAGCTTCTACAGGGGGCTAGGAGGTAAAGAGACCCAGTACTTC,CASSFYRGLGGKETQYF
TRBD1,.,TRBV29-1,TRBJ1-2,TGCAGCGTTGGACCGGACAGGGCAAACTATGGCTACACCTTC,CSVGPDRANYGYTF
.,.,TRBV19,TRBJ1-1,TGTGCCAGTAGTGCGCGCGGACTCGAAGCTTTCTTT,CASSARGLEAFF
.,.,TRBV12-3/TRBV12-4,TRBJ2-7,TGTGCCAGCGGGGGAAGCAAAGGGGGGCAGTACTTC,CASGGSKGGQYF
.,.,TRBV19,TRBJ2-6,TGTGCCAGTAGTAGACGGGTGGGGGCCAACGTCCTGACTTTC,CASSRRVGANVLTF
.,.,TRBV2,TRBJ1-5,TGTGCCAGCACCCCGCGGGGGTATCAGCCCCAGCATTTT,CASTPRGYQPQHF
.,few,TRBV5-1,TRBJ1-6,TGCGCCAGCAGCTCTTACAGGGATTCACCCCTCCACTTT,CASSSYRDSPLHF
TRBD1,.,TRBV12-5,TRBJ1-5,TGTGCTAGTGCCTTGGGACAGGGGCAGTCACAGCCCCAGCATTTT,CASALGQGQSQPQHF
.,.,TRBV10-3,TRBJ2-2,TGTGCCATCAGTCCGCTTACAGAGGGTGGCGGGGAGCTGTTTTTT,CAISPLTEGGGELFF
TRBD2,.,TRBV6-2/TRBV6-3,TRBJ2-5,TGTGCCAGCAGTATCGGGACCACCACTGGGGAGGGAGAGACCCAGTACTTC,CASSIGTTTGEGETQYF
TRBD2,.,TRBV10-3,TRBJ2-3,TGTGCCATCAGTGAGCCGGGGGGAGTAGCGTCTATCACAGATACGCAGTATTTT,CAISEPGGVASITDTQYF
TRBD1,.,TRBV27,TRBJ1-4,TGTGCCAGCCGTGACGGGACAGGGACTGAAAAACTGTTTTTT,CASRDGTGTEKLFF
TRBD1,.,TRBV18,TRBJ1-2,TGTGCCAGCTCACCACTTTCGGGACAGGGGGACTATGGCTACACCTTC,CASSPLSGQGDYGYTF
.,.,TRBV6-5,TRBJ2-3,TGTGCCAGCGCCTGGCGGCGGGGAGGCGATACGCAGTATTTT,CASAWRRGGDTQYF
.,.,TRBV6-8,TRBJ2-7,TGTGCCAGCAGTTACTCCCCCGGGATCTACGAGCAGTACTTC,CASSYSPGIYEQYF
.,.,TRBV30,TRBJ1-2,TGTGCCTGGAGCCCCGGGGAAGGCTACACCTTC,CAWSPGEGYTF
TRBD2,.,TRBV7-6,TRBJ2-5,TGTGCCAGCAGCGCGCGTCCAGGAGCCGGGGGGGAGACCCAGTACTTC,CASSARPGAGGETQYF
.,once,TRBV12-3/TRBV12-4,TRBJ1-5,TGTGCCAGCAGTTCCAGGGGGCCCCAGCATTTT,CASSSRGPQHF
TRBD1,.,TRBV27,TRBJ2-3,TGTGCCAGCAGTCGGACAGGGAGATCCACAGATACGCAGTATTTT,CASSRTGRSTDTQYF
TRBD2,.,TRBV9,TRBJ2-1,TGTGCCAGCAGCGTAATGGGAGCGGGGCTTGATAATGAGCAGTTCTTC,CASSVMGAGLDNEQFF
.,.,TRBV5-5,TRBJ2-1,TGTGCCAGCAGCAGAACCGGGACAAGCTACAATGAGCAGTTCTTC,CASSRTGTSYNEQFF
.,.,TRBV30,TRBJ1-2,TGTGCCTGGATACCCATGGGGCATGGGGCCTATGGCTACACCTTC,CAWIPMGHGAYGYTF
TRBD1,.,TRBV10-3,TRBJ1-2,TGTGCCATCAGTGAGTCGCCAGGGGGCGGCTATGGCTACACCTTC,CAISESPGGGYGYTF
TRBD1,.,TRBV14,TRBJ2-1,TGTGCCAGCAGCCATAGACAGGGTAAAGGCAATGAGCAGTTCTTC,CASSHRQGKGNEQFF
TRBD2,.,TRBV28,TRBJ2-1,TGTGCCAGCAGTAGGGGCGGGGGGGCTAACAATGAGCAGTTCTTC,CASSRGGGANNEQFF
.,.,TRBV7-9,TRBJ1-2,TGTGCCAGCAGCTTGACAGGTCCCCTTCACTATGGCTACACCTTC,CASSLTGPLHYGYTF
.,.,TRBV6-5,TRBJ2-7,TGTGCCGTGAGTTCCAGGCCCTACGAGCAGTACTTC,CAVSSRPYEQYF
.,.,TRBV11-2,TRBJ2-3,TGTGCCAGCAGCTTAATGGGAGCTGGGGGCACAGATACGCAGTATTTT,CASSLMGAGGTDTQYF
.,.,TRBV28,TRBJ1-2,TGTGCCAGCAGTCGAGGCGGGTCCTCCTATGGCTACACCTTC,CASSRGGSSYGYTF
TRBD1,.,TRBV7-9,TRBJ1-1,TGTGCCAGCAGCCAGGACAGGGGGAACTGGATGAACACTGAAGCTTTCTTT,CASSQDRGNWMNTEAFF
.,.,TRBV25-1,TRBJ1-4,TGTGCCAGCAGTGAATACGGGGATGAAAAACTGTTTTTT,CASSEYGDEKLFF
TRBD1,.,TRBV9,TRBJ2-3,TGTGCCAGCAGCGTAGACACAGGGGACACAGATACGCAGTATTTT,CASSVDTGDTDTQYF
.,once,TRBV25-1,TRBJ1-1,TGTGCCAGCACGGACAGATCCCGTACTGAAGCTTTCTTT,CASTDRSRTEAFF
.,once,TRBV12-3/TRBV12-4,TRBJ2-5,TGTGCCAGCAGTCGGAGGGGGCGAGAGACCCAGTACTTC,CASSRRGRETQYF
TRBD2,.,TRBV3-1/TRBV3-2,TRBJ2-2,TGTGCCAGCAGCCAAAAAGGGCTAGCGGGGCCCCATCGGGAGCTGTTTTTT,CASSQKGLAGPHRELFF
.,.,TRBV6-5,TRBJ1-5,TGTGCCAGCAGTCATAATCAGCCCCAGCATTTT,CASSHNQPQHF
.,.,TRBV4-2,TRBJ2-1,TGTGCCAGCAGCCAAGATCTACCCCAGGGAATCCTCGGGAATGAGCAGTTCTTC,CASSQDLPQGILGNEQFF
TRBD1,.,TRBV19,TRBJ2-6,TGTGCCAGTAGCCAGACAGGGTTTGGGGCCAACGTCCTGACTTTC,CASSQTGFGANVLTF
TRBD1,.,TRBV5-1,TRBJ2-5,TGCGCCAGCAGCTACAGGGGGCAGGGAGAAGAGACCCAGTACTTC,CASSYRGQGEETQYF
.,.,TRBV30,TRBJ2-3,TGTGCCTGGACGCGGGGGCCCACAGATACGCAGTATTTT,CAWTRGPTDTQYF
TRBD1,.,TRBV6-6,TRBJ2-6,TGTGCCAGCAGTCGTACGGGACAGGGTTTTAGTGGGGCCAACGTCCTGACTTTC,CASSRTGQGFSGANVLTF
.,once,TRBV11-1,TRBJ1-2,TGTGCCAGCAGCACCCGACAGGTGGAGGGCTACACCTTC,CASSTRQVEGYTF
.,.,TRBV10-3,TRBJ1-6,TGTGCCATCAGTGAGTCGTACTTGGGGGCCAAGTTAAGCTCACCCCTCCACTTT,CAISESYLGAKLSSPLHF
.,once,TRBV2,TRBJ1-2,TGTGCCAGCAGTGATCGGGGGAGGTTCGGCTACACCTTC,CASSDRGRFGYTF
.,.,TRBV7-2,TRBJ1-1,TGTGCCAGCAGCCTTAACTGGGCCCCGGCTTTCTTT,CASSLNWAPAFF
.,.,TRBV30,TRBJ2-3,TGTGCCTGGAGTGTACGAGGGACAATGACAGATACGCAGTATTTT,CAWSVRGTMTDTQYF
.,once,TRBV7-9,TRBJ1-1,TGTGCCAGCAGCTTAATTCCAACCCGGAGCACTGAAGCTTTCTTT,CASSLIPTRSTEAFF